This T cell receptor (beta chain) emerged from a study of blood T cell repertoires in COVID-19. Across the whole study: Nucleic acid was either cDNA or gDNA, and it came from T cells, B-cell-depleted T cells, or PBMCs.

This CDR3 is built from 15 residues. CDR1 and CDR2 (germline): MDHEN, SYDVKM. V gave up 5 bases and J gave up 3 bases, with 17 bases separating them. The study recruited exposed participants who had met a COVID-19 case within 2 weeks before entry. Original analysis: Amplifying reference gene primers gave estimates of nucleated cell counts. Profiling relied on immunoSEQ multiplex PCR, and the TCRdb table lists in-frame clones only, not all of them. D and trimming come from the DNA, and the V and J calls and clone size come from that table. The sample has a few hundred thousand clones; around nine tenths are singletons.

This TCR was sampled from a woman in her late teens or twenties who had been exposed to COVID-19. The chain carries TRBV28 and TRBJ2-7; possibly TRBD1 for D (5 bases). The sequenced material came from PBMCs or T cells enriched from blood (not recorded which). The chain's CDR3 is CASSPQGVWVYEQYF. For the CDR3, the DNA is TGTGCCAGCAGTCCTCAGGGTGTTTGGGTCTACGAGCAGTACTTC.